A single sample gave rise to the 19 T cell receptor beta chains below, sequenced in a study of blood T cell repertoires in COVID-19. Some clones are missing from TCRdb's copy, which holds only in-frame ones; the method was immunoSEQ multiplex PCR. The sample has about 29,000 clones; around 89% are singletons. The sample comprised peripheral blood. The source is a man aged 80 or over with acute or convalescent COVID-19.

The genes are TRBV29-1 and TRBJ2-4; 12 nucleotides match TRBD1. Germline V CDR1 and CDR2: SQVTM, ANQGSEA. Unmatched junction bases numbered 7, after V lost 4 bases and J lost 9 bases. CDR3 length equals 14 residues. CDR3 amino acids: CSVGSGQGATIQYF. In DNA form, the CDR3 reads TGCAGCGTTGGATCGGGACAGGGGGCGACCATTCAGTACTTC.

Written as DNA, the CDR3 is TGTGCCAGCAGCCAAGACGGGACAGGGGGCTACAATGAGCAGTTCTTC. Its translation is CASSQDGTGGYNEQFF. J is TRBJ2-1 and V is TRBV3-1 (or the pseudogene TRBV3-2), with 11 bases aligning to TRBD1. Losses at the gene ends were 0 bases for V and 3 bases for J; bases not matched to a gene: 1. The germline V gene has CDR1 LGHDT and CDR2 YNNKEL (reference sequence). This CDR3 is 16 amino acids long.

The chain is built from TRBV25-1 and TRBJ1-6, with 7 bases lining up with TRBD1. V lost 2 bases and J lost 3; bases outside the gene matches: 1. Germline V gene data show CDR1 as MGHDK and CDR2 as SYGVNS. The CDR3 has 15 amino acids. Written as DNA, the CDR3 is TGTGCCAGCAGTGAAGGGGACAGCTATAATTCACCCCTCCACTTT. Encoded protein: CASSEGDSYNSPLHF.

The chain uses TRBV11-3 and TRBJ1-1; 8 positions agree with TRBD1. The CDR3 contains 13 residues. V gave up 5 bases and J gave up 5 bases; unmatched junction bases: 4. The germline V gene encodes CDR1 SGHNT and CDR2 YENEEA. The CDR3 loop reads CASSPDRETEAFF. The CDR3 DNA follows: TGTGCCAGCAGCCCGGACAGGGAAACTGAAGCTTTCTTT.

The V and J genes are TRBV5-1 and TRBJ2-1; 7 positions agree with TRBD1. V shed 4 bases and J 5 bases; nucleotides not matched to a gene: 12. The CDR3 length is 16 residues. Germline CDR1 SGHRS, CDR2 YFSETQ. The CDR3 DNA is TGCGCCAGCAGCCCGGCAGGACAGGCTGGGGACAATGAGCAGTTCTTC. This codes for CASSPAGQAGDNEQFF.

The chain has TRBV5-1 and TRBJ2-1; 10 bases agree with TRBD1. J gave up 6 bases and V 4 bases, and 10 bases lay outside the gene matches. Germline CDR1 SGHRS, CDR2 YFSETQ. The CDR3 contains 16 residues. The CDR3 loop reads CASSLIPGQGFNEQFF. Written as DNA, the CDR3 is TGCGCCAGCAGCCTGATCCCGGGACAGGGGTTCAATGAGCAGTTCTTC.

This chain links TRBV5-1 with TRBJ2-3; TRBD2 matches 10 bases. CDR3 length: 15 amino acids. V gave up 4 bases and J gave up 1 base; unmatched junction bases: 3. Germline V CDR1 and CDR2: SGHRS, YFSETQ. CDR3 region: CASSRGTSGTDTQYF. The DNA of the CDR3 is TGCGCCAGCAGCAGAGGGACTAGCGGCACAGATACGCAGTATTTT.

CDR3 sequence reads: CASSIRGLENTIYF. The CDR3 nucleotides read TGTGCCAGTAGTATCAGAGGTTTGGAAAACACCATATATTTT. This rearrangement joins TRBV19 to TRBJ1-3, with D unclear. V lost 3 bases and J 6 bases, leaving 12 bases between the germline ends. The CDR3 contains 14 residues. Germline lookup yields CDR1 LNHDA and CDR2 SQIVND (reference sequence).

A word on this clone: Compared with germline, one end of the junction differs, possibly owing to a read error. The chain links TRBV11-2 to TRBJ1-2, with TRBD1 as a possible D gene (5 bases). Germline assignment: CDR1 SGHAT and CDR2 FQNNGV. CDR3 size: 14 residues. The CDR3 nucleotides are TGTGCCAGCAGCTTAGGGGGCGACGGCTATCGCTACACCTTC. Translating gives CASSLGGDGYRYTF. Looking up the rest from reference TRBV11-2 and TRBJ1-2 gives the full variable domain: EAGVAQSPRYKIIEKRQSVAFWCNPISGHATLYWYQQILGQGPKLLIQFQNNGVVDDSQLPKDRFSAERLKGVDSTLKIQPAKLEDSAVYLCASSLGGDGYRYTFGSGTRLTVV.

This rearrangement joins TRBV2 to TRBJ1-5; D is possibly TRBD1 (6 bases). The V end lost 8 bases, the J end lost 12 bases, and 14 bases lay between the germline ends. The CDR3 consists of 11 residues. The germline gives CDR1 SNHLY, CDR2 FYNNEI. CDR3 amino acids: CASSVDRLQHF. CDR3 in DNA: TGTGCCAGCTCCGTGGACAGACTCCAGCATTTT.

The J gene is TRBJ2-7, the V gene TRBV30, with a possible D match to TRBD2 (5 bases). The CDR3 length is 11 residues. Looked up from germline, CDR1 is GTSNPN and CDR2 is SVGIG (reference sequence). The germline V and J ends were trimmed by 3 bases and 3 bases, with 6 bases remaining between them. The CDR3 coding sequence is TGTGCCTGGAGGACTAACTACGAGCAGTACTTC. Its translation is CAWRTNYEQYF. The complete variable domain, with remaining parts taken from reference TRBV30 and TRBJ2-7, reads SQTIHQWPATLVQPVGSPLSLECTVEGTSNPNLYWYRQAAGRGLQLLFYSVGIGQISSEVPQNLSASRPQDRQFILSSKKLLLSDSGFYLCAWRTNYEQYFGPGTRLTVT.

CDR3 protein: CASRGYGLAGFYEQYF. The CDR3 nucleotides are TGCGCCAGCAGAGGTTACGGACTAGCGGGGTTCTACGAGCAGTACTTC. V and J are TRBV5-1 and TRBJ2-7; TRBD2 matches 12 bases. Per the germline V gene, CDR1 is SGHRS and CDR2 is YFSETQ. This CDR3 has 16 amino acids. V lost 5 bases to trimming and J lost 3 bases; unmatched junction nucleotides: 9.

The J gene is TRBJ1-4, the V gene TRBV2, with D perhaps TRBD1 (6 bases). V shed 5 bases and J shed 8 bases, with 15 bases lying between them. The CDR3 loop spans 14 amino acids. Germline V gene sequence: CDR1 SNHLY, CDR2 FYNNEI. The chain's CDR3 is CASSYSVGGEKLFF. CDR3 DNA sequence: TGTGCCAGCAGTTACTCCGTTGGGGGCGAAAAACTGTTTTTT.

This clone appeared a single time. This sequence joins TRBV19 and TRBJ1-2, with TRBD1 matching over 8 bases. With V trimmed by 4 bases and J by 4 bases, 5 bases remained unmatched. This CDR3 region has 14 residues. Germline values: CDR1 LNHDA, CDR2 SQIVND (reference sequence). The CDR3 nucleotides are TGTGCCAGTAGTACAGGGGGCGTCGCCTATGGCTACACCTTC. Its protein product is CASSTGGVAYGYTF.

The gene calls are TRBV15 and TRBJ1-2, with a possible D match to TRBD1 (5 bases). This CDR3 comprises 15 residues. V was pared by 7 bases and J by 3 bases, with 18 bases between. Germline assignment: CDR1 LNHNV and CDR2 YYDKDF (reference sequence). CDR3 sequence: CATKGPSITDYGYTF. CDR3 DNA sequence: TGTGCCACCAAGGGGCCTTCGATAACGGACTATGGCTACACCTTC.

DNA for the CDR3: TGTGCCTTTTCCCCTGGAGGGTGGACTGAAGCTTTCTTT. This encodes CAFSPGGWTEAFF. This chain links TRBV30 with TRBJ1-1; D not certain. Germline V gene sequence: CDR1 GTSNPN, CDR2 SVGIG (reference sequence). The CDR3 spans 13 residues. V dropped 7 bases and J dropped 5 bases, with 17 bases sitting between them. Drawing the rest from reference TRBV30 and TRBJ1-1, the complete variable domain is SQTIHQWPATLVQPVGSPLSLECTVEGTSNPNLYWYRQAAGRGLQLLFYSVGIGQISSEVPQNLSASRPQDRQFILSSKKLLLSDSGFYLCAFSPGGWTEAFFGQGTRLTVV.

The genes are TRBV7-9 and TRBJ2-2; 7 positions agree with TRBD1. J gave up 5 bases and V 3 bases, and 3 bases lay outside the gene matches. Germline CDR1 reads SEHNR; CDR2 reads FQNEAQ (reference sequence). This CDR3 comprises 14 residues. DNA of the CDR3: TGTGCCAGCAGCTTTAGGGGGCTGACCGGGGAGCTGTTTTTT. Amino acid sequence: CASSFRGLTGELFF.

The CDR3 DNA reads as TGTGCCTGGATCAGGACAGCTAATTCACCCCTCCACTTT. Its protein product is CAWIRTANSPLHF. The chain recombines TRBV30 with TRBJ1-6, with TRBD1 as a possible D gene (6 bases). CDR1 and CDR2 from the germline V gene are GTSNPN and SVGIG (reference sequence). The CDR3 extends over 13 amino acids. Trimming pared 4 bases from V and 6 bases from J, leaving 10 bases between.

The V call is TRBV19, the J call TRBJ2-7; maybe TRBD1 (6 bases). The CDR3 has 15 amino acids. Trimming stripped 2 bases from V and 0 bases from J, with 11 bases between. Germline V CDR1 and CDR2: LNHDA, SQIVND (reference sequence). The CDR3 is CASSIQGTDSYEQYF. CDR3 DNA sequence: TGTGCCAGTAGTATACAGGGGACGGACTCCTACGAGCAGTACTTC.